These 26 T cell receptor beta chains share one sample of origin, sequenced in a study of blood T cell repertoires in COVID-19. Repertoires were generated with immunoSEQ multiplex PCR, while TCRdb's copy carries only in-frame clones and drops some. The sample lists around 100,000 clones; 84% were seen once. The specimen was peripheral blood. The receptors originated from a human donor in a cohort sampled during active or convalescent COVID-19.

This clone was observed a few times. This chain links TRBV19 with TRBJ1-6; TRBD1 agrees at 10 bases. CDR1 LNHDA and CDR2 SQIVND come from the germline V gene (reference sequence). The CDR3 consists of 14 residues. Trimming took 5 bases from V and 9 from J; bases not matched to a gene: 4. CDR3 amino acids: CASSRTGGGSPLHF. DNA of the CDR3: TGTGCCAGTAGTCGGACAGGGGGTGGTTCACCCCTCCACTTT.

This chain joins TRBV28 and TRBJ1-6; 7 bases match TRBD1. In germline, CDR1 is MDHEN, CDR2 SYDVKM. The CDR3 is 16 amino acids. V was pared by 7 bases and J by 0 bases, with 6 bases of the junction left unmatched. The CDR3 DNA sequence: TGTGCCAGCACCTTGACAGGGAGCTCCTATAATTCACCCCTCCACTTT. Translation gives CASTLTGSSYNSPLHF.

Written as DNA, the CDR3 is TGTGCCAGCAGCAACCTGGGGTGGAGGGGCCGCTCGCAGCCCCAGCATTTT. This gives the protein CASSNLGWRGRSQPQHF. The chain couples TRBV7-3 to TRBJ1-5, with D tentatively TRBD1 (5 bases). The CDR3 has 17 amino acids. CDR1 and CDR2 (germline): SGHTA, FQGTGA. With 5 bases removed from V and 7 bases from J, the gap between germline ends came to 24 bases. Filled out from reference TRBV7-3 and TRBJ1-5, the complete variable domain reads GAGVSQTPSNKVTEKGKYVELRCDPISGHTALYWYRQSLGQGPEFLIYFQGTGAADDSGLPNDRFFAVRPEGSVSTLKIQRTERGDSAVYLCASSNLGWRGRSQPQHFGDGTRLSIL.

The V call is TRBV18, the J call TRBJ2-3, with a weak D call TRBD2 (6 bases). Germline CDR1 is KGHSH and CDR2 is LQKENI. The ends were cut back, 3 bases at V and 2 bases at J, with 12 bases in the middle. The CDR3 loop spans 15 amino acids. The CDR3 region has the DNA TGTGCCAGCTCACCGTTGGGGGGTTTCACAGATACGCAGTATTTT. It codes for CASSPLGGFTDTQYF. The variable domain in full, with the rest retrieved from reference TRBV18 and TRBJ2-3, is NAGVMQNPRHLVRRRGQEARLRCSPMKGHSHVYWYRQLPEEGLKFMVYLQKENIIDESGMPKERFSAEFPKEGPSILRIQQVVRGDSAAYFCASSPLGGFTDTQYFGPGTRLTVL.

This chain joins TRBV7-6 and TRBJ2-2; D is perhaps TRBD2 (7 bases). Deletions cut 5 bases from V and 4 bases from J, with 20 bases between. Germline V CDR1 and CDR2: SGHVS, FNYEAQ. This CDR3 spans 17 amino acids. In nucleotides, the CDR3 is TGTGCCAGCAGCGGACGTACGCGGGGGCTGGGCACCGGGGAGCTGTTTTTT. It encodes CASSGRTRGLGTGELFF. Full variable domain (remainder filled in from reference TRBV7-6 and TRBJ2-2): GAGVSQSPRYKVTKRGQDVALRCDPISGHVSLYWYRQALGQGPEFLTYFNYEAQQDKSGLPNDRFSAERPEGSISTLTIQRTEQRDSAMYRCASSGRTRGLGTGELFFGEGSRLTVL.

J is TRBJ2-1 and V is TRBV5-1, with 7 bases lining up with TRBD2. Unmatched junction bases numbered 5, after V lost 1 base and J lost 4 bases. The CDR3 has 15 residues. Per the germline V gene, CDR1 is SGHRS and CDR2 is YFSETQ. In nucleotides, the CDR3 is TGCGCCAGCAGCTTGTTACCGGGGGGTTACAATGAGCAGTTCTTC. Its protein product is CASSLLPGGYNEQFF.

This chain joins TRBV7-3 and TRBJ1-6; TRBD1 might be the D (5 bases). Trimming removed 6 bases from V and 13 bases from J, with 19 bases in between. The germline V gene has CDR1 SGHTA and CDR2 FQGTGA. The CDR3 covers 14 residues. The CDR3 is CASSSSPGLFPLHF. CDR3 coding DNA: TGTGCCAGCAGTTCCTCACCGGGACTTTTTCCCCTCCACTTT.

The CDR3 nucleotides read TGTGCCAGCAGGTCCAACACAGGCAGCGGCACAGATACGCAGTATTTT. Protein product: CASRSNTGSGTDTQYF. This sequence joins TRBV13 and TRBJ2-3, with D possibly matching TRBD1 (5 bases). V shed 6 bases and J shed 1 base, with 17 bases lying between them. Per the germline V gene, CDR1 is PRHDT and CDR2 is FYEKMQ (reference sequence). This CDR3 spans 16 amino acids.

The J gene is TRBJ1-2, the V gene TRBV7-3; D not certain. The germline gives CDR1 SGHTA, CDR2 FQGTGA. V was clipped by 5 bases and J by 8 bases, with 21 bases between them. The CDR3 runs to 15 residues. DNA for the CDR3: TGTGCCAGCAGCCCTAACCCCCACGGGGAGGGCGGCTACACCTTC. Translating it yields CASSPNPHGEGGYTF.

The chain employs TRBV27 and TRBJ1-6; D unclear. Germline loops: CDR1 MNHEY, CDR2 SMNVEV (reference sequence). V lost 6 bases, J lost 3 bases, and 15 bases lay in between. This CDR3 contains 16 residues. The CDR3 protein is CASSNPPSGYNSPLHF. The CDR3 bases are TGTGCCAGCAGCAACCCCCCGTCGGGCTATAATTCACCCCTCCACTTT.

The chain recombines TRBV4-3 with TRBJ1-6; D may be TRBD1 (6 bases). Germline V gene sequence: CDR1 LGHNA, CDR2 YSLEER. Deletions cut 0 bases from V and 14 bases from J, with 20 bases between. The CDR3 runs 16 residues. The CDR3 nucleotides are TGCGCCAGCAGCCAAGACAGACAGGCGGCATCCCGTACCCTCCACTTT. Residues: CASSQDRQAASRTLHF.

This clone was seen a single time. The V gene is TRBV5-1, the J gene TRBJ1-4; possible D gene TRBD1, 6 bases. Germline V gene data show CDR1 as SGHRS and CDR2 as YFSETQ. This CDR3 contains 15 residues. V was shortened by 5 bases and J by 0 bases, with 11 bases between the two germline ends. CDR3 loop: CASRRDIATNEKLFF. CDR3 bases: TGCGCCAGCAGGAGGGACATTGCAACTAATGAAAAACTGTTTTTT.

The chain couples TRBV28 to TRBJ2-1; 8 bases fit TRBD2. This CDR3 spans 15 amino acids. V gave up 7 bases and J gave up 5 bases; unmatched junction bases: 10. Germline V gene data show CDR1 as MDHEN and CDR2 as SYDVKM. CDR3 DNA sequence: TGTGCCAGCACCTTAAGGGGGACTAGGAACAATGAGCAGTTCTTC. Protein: CASTLRGTRNNEQFF.

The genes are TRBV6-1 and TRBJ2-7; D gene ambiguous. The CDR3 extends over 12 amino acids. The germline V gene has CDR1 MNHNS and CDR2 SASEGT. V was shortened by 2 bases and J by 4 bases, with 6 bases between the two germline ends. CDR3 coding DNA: TGTGCCAGCAGTGAACTATCTTACGAGCAGTACTTC. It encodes CASSELSYEQYF.

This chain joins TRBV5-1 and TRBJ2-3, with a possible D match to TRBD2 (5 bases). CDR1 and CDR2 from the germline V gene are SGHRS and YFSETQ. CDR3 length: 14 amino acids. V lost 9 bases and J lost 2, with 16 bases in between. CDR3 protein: CATSSGGYTDTQYF. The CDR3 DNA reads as TGCGCCACTTCCTCTGGAGGATACACAGATACGCAGTATTTT. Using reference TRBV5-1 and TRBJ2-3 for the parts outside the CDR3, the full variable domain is KAGVTQTPRYLIKTRGQQVTLSCSPISGHRSVSWYQQTPGQGLQFLFEYFSETQRNKGNFPGRFSGRQFSNSRSEMNVSTLELGDSALYLCATSSGGYTDTQYFGPGTRLTVL.

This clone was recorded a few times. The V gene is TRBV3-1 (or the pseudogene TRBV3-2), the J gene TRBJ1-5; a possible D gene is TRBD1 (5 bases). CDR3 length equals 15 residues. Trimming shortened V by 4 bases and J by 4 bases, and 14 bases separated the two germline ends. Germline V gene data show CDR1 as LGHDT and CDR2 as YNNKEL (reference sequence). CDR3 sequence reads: CASSPPGLTNQPQHF. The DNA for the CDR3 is TGTGCCAGCAGCCCTCCGGGACTGACGAATCAGCCCCAGCATTTT.

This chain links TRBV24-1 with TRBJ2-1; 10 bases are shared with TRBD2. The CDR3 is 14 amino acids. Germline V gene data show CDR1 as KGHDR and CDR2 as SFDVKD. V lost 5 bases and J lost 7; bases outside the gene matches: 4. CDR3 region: CATSVAGGQNEQFF. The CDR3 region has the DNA TGTGCCACCAGTGTAGCGGGGGGTCAGAATGAGCAGTTCTTC.

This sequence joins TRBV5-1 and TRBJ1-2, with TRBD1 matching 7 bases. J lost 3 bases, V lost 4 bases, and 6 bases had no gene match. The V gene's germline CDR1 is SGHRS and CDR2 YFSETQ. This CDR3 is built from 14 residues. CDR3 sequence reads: CASSQDRVDYGYTF. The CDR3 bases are TGCGCCAGCAGCCAAGACAGGGTTGACTATGGCTACACCTTC.

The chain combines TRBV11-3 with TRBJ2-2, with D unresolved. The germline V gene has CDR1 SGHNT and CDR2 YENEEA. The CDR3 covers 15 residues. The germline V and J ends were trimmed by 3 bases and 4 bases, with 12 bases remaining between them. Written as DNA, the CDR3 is TGTGCCAGCAGCTTCTTCAGAACCTTCACCGGGGAGCTGTTTTTT. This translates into CASSFFRTFTGELFF. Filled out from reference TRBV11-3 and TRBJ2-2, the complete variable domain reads EAGVVQSPRYKIIEKKQPVAFWCNPISGHNTLYWYLQNLGQGPELLIRYENEEAVDDSQLPKDRFSAERLKGVDSTLKIQPAELGDSAVYLCASSFFRTFTGELFFGEGSRLTVL.

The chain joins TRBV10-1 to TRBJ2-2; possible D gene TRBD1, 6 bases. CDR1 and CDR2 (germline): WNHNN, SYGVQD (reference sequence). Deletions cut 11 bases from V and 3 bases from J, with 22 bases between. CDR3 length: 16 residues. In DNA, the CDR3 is TGCGCCGGCCGGTCTCTCAGGGGACGCGACACCGGGGAGCTGTTTTTT. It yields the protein CAGRSLRGRDTGELFF.

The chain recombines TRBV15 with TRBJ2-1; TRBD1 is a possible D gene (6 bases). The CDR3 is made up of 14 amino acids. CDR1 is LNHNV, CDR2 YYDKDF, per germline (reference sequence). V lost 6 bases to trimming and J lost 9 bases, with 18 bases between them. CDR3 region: CATSRQVLAREQFF. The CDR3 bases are TGTGCCACCAGTAGACAGGTCCTAGCCCGTGAGCAGTTCTTC.

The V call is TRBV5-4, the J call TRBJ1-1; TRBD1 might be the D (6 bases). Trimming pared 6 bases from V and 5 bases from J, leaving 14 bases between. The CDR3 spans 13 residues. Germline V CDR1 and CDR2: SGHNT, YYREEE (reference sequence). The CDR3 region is CASTPTGKTEAFF. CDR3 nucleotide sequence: TGTGCCAGCACCCCCACAGGGAAAACTGAAGCTTTCTTT. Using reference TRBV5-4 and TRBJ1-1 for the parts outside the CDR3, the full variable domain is ETGVTQSPTHLIKTRGQQVTLRCSSQSGHNTVSWYQQALGQGPQFIFQYYREEENGRGNFPPRFSGLQFPNYSSELNVNALELDDSALYLCASTPTGKTEAFFGQGTRLTVV.

The CDR3, as DNA: TGTGCCAGCAGCCCGACAGGGGCCCATCATGGGGCTTTCTTT. Protein: CASSPTGAHHGAFF. The chain links TRBV7-2 to TRBJ1-1; TRBD1 matches at 8 bases. The CDR3 contains 14 residues. Germline-derived CDR1 and CDR2 are SGHTA and FQGNSA. J was trimmed by 11 bases and V by 5 bases; bases with no gene match: 13. Complete variable domain (other parts from reference TRBV7-2 and TRBJ1-1): GAGVSQSPSNKVTEKGKDVELRCDPISGHTALYWYRQSLGQGLEFLIYFQGNSAPDKSGLPSDRFSAERTGGSVSTLTIQRTQQEDSAVYLCASSPTGAHHGAFFGQGTRLTVV.

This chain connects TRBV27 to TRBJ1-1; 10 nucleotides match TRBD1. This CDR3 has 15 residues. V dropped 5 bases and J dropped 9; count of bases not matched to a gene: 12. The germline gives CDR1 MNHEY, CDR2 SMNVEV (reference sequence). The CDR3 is CASSKPGQGLFQAFF. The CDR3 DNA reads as TGTGCCAGCAGTAAACCGGGACAGGGGCTCTTTCAAGCTTTCTTT.

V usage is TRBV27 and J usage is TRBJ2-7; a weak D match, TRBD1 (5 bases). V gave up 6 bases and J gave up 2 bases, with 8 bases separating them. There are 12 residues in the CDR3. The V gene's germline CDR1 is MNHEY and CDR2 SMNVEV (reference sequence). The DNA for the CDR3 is TGTGCCAGCAGGACAGATACCTACGAGCAGTACTTC. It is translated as CASRTDTYEQYF.

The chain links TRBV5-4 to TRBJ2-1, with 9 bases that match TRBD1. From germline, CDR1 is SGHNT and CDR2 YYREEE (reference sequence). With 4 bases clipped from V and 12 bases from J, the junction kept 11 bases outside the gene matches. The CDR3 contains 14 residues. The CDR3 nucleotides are TGTGCCAGCAGCATCTCCGGGACAGGGTGGTCGCAGTTCTTC. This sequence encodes CASSISGTGWSQFF.